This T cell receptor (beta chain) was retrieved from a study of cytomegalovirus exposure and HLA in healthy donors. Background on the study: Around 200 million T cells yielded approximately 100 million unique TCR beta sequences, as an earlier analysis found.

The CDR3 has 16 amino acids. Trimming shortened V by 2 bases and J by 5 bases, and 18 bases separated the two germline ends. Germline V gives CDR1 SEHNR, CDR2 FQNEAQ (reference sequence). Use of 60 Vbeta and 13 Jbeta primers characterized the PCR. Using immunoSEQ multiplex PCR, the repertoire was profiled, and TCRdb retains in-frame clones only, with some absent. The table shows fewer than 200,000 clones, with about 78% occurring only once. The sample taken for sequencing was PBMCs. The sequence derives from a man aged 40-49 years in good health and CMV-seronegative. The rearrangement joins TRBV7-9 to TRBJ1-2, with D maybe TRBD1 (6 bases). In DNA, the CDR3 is TGTGCCAGCAGCTTAAGTTCGGCAACAGGGTTTTATGGCTACACCTTC. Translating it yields CASSLSSATGFYGYTF.